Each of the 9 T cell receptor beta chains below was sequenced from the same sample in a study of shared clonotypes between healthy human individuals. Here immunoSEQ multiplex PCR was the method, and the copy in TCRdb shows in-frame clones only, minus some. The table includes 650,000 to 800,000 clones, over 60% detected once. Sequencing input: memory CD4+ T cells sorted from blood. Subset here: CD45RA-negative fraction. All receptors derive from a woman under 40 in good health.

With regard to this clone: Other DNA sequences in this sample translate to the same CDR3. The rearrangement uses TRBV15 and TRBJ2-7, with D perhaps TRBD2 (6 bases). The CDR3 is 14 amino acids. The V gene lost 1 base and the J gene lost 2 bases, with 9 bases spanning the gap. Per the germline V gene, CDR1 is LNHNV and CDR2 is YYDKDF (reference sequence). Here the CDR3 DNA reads TGTGCCACCAGCAGAGTGTCGGGGGCCTACGAGCAGTACTTC. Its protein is CATSRVSGAYEQYF.

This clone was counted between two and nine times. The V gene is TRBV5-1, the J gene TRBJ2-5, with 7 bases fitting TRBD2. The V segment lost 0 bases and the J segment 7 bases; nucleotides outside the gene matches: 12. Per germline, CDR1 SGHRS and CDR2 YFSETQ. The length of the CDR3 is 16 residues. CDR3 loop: CASSLVPGLDVGTQYF. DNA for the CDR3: TGCGCCAGCAGCTTGGTTCCCGGACTAGACGTCGGGACCCAGTACTTC.

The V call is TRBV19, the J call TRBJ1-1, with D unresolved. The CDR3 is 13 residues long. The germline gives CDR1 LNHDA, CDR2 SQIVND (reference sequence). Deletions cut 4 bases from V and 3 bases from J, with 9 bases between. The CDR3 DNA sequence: TGTGCCAGTAGTAACCCGGGGTACACTGAAGCTTTCTTT. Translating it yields CASSNPGYTEAFF. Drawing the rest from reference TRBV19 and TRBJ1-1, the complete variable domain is DGGITQSPKYLFRKEGQNVTLSCEQNLNHDAMYWYRQDPGQGLRLIYYSQIVNDFQKGDIAEGYSVSREKKESFPLTVTSAQKNPTAFYLCASSNPGYTEAFFGQGTRLTVV.

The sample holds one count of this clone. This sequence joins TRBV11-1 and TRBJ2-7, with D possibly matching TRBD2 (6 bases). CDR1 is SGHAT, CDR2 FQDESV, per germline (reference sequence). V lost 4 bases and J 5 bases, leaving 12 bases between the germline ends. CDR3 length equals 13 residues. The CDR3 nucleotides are TGTGCCAGCAGCTCCATCGCGGGGAACGAGCAGTACTTC. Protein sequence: CASSSIAGNEQYF.

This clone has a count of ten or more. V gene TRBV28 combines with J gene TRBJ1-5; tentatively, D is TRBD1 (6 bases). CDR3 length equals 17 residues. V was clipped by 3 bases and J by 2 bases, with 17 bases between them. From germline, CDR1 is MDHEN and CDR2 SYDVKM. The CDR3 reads CASSFWGAGRGNQPQHF. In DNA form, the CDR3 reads TGTGCCAGCAGTTTTTGGGGGGCCGGTCGGGGCAATCAGCCCCAGCATTTT.

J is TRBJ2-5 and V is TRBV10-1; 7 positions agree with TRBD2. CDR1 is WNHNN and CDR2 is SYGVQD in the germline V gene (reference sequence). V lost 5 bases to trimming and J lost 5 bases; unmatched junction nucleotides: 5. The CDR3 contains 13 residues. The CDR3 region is CASSSGTGETQYF. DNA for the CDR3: TGCGCCAGCAGTAGCGGGACGGGGGAGACCCAGTACTTC.

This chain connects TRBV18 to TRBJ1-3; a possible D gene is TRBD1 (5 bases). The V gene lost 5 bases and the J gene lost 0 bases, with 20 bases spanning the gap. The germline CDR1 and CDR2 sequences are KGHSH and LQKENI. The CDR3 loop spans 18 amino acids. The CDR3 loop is CASSSRPGRTNSGNTIYF. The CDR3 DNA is TGTGCCAGCTCATCACGACCGGGACGGACTAACTCTGGAAACACCATATATTTT.

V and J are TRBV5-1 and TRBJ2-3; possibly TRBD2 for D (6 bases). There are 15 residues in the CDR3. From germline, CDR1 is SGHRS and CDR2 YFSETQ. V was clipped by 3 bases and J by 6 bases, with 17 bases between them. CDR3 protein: CASSSGTPRRDTQYF. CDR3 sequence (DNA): TGCGCCAGCAGCTCTGGGACTCCCCGCCGGGATACGCAGTATTTT.

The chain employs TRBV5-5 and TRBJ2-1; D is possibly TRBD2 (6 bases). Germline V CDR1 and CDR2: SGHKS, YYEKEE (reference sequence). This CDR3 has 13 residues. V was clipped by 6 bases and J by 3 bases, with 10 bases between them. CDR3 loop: CASTGLHYNEQFF. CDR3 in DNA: TGTGCCAGCACGGGACTCCACTACAATGAGCAGTTCTTC. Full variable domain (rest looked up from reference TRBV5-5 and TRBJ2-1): DAGVTQSPTHLIKTRGQQVTLRCSPISGHKSVSWYQQVLGQGPQFIFQYYEKEERGRGNFPDRFSARQFPNYSSELNVNALLLGDSALYLCASTGLHYNEQFFGPGTRLTVL.